This entry describes one TCR beta chain. Germline trimming cut 3 bases from V and 4 bases from J; bases unmatched to any gene: 6. This CDR3 region has 15 residues. Germline V gene lookup returns CDR1 WNHNN and CDR2 SYGVQD (reference sequence). The data belong to a study of blood T cell repertoires in COVID-19. Overall study: The cDNA or gDNA used as material had been derived from T cells, B-cell-depleted T cells, or PBMCs.

Assay used: immunoSEQ multiplex PCR; TCRdb lists only in-frame clones, some missing. The sample lists around 66,000 clones; about 89% were seen once. The source of this sequence is a man in his 60s with acute or convalescent COVID-19. The J gene is TRBJ2-5, the V gene TRBV10-1; TRBD1 matches at 9 bases. Sequencing used peripheral blood. CDR3 in DNA: TGCGCCAGCAGTGAAGGGACAGGGAGCCCAGAGACCCAGTACTTC. Translating it yields CASSEGTGSPETQYF.